This TCR beta chain was retrieved from a study of blood T cell repertoires in COVID-19. About the research overall: Researchers got acute and convalescent COVID-19 samples from the United States, Italy and Spain.

Measured with immunoSEQ multiplex PCR; TCRdb has only the in-frame clones, and not every one. In the table there are some 78,000 clones, around 90% of which are singletons. Trimming cost V 5 bases and J 4 bases, with 17 bases left between them. From germline, CDR1 is SGHAT and CDR2 FQNNGV. CDR3 size: 15 residues. The sequence derives from a woman in her forties or fifties in a cohort sampled during active COVID-19. The source material was peripheral blood. The chain has TRBV11-2 and TRBJ1-2; D is unresolved. CDR3 DNA: TGTGCCAGCAGCCACCGACTCCCGAGCGTCTATGGCTACACCTTC. Translated: CASSHRLPSVYGYTF.